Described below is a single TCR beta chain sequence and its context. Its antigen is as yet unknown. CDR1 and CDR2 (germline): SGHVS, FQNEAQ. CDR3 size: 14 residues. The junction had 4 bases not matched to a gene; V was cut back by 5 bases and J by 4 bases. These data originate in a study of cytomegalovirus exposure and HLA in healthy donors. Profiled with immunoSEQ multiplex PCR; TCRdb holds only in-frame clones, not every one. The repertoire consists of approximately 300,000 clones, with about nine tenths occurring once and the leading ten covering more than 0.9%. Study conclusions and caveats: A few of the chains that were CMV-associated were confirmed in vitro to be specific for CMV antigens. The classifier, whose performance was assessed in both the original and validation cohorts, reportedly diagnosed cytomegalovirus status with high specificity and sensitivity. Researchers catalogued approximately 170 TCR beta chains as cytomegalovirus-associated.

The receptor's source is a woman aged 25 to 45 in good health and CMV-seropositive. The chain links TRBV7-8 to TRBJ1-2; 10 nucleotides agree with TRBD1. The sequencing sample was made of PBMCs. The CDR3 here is CASSTGTGAYGYTF. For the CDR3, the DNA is TGTGCCAGCAGCACCGGGACAGGGGCCTATGGCTACACCTTC.